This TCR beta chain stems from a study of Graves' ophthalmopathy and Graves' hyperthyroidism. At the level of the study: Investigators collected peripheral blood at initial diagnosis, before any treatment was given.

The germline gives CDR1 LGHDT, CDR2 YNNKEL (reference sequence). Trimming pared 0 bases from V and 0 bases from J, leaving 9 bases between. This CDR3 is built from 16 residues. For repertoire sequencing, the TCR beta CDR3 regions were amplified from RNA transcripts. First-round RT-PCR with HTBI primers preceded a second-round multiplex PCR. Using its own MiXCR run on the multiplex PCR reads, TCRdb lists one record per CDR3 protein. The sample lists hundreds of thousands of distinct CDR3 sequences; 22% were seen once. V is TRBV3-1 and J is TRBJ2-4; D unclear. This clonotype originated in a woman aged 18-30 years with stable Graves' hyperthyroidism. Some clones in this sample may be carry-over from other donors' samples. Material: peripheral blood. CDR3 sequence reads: CASSQDPPGAKNIQYF. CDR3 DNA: TGTGCCAGCAGCCAAGATCCTCCCGGAGCCAAAAACATTCAGTACTTC.